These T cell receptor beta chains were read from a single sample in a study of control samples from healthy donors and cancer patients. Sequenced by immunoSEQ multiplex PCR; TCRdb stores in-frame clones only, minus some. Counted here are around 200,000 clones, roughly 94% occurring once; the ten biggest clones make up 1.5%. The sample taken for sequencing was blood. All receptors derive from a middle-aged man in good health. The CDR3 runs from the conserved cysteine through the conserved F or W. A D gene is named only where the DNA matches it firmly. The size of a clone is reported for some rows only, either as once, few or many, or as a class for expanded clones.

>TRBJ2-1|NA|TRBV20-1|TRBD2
TGCAGTGCTAGACTAGCGGGGGAGTTCTTC
CSARLAGEFF
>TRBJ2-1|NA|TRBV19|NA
TGTGCCAGTAGTATAGACGGTCCGGGGGTAGTTGGTAACAATGAGCAGTTCTTC
CASSIDGPGVVGNNEQFF
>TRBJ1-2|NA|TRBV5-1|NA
TGCGCCAGCAGCTTGGGGACAGCCCTAACTATTGATGGCTACACCTTC
CASSLGTALTIDGYTF
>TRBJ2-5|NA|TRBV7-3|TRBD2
TGTGCCAGCAGCTCCCTAGCGGGGGGGCGGCGAGAGACCCAGTACTTC
CASSSLAGGRRETQYF
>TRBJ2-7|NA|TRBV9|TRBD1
TGTGCCAGCAGCGCCGGCCGACAGGGCTACGAGCAGTACTTC
CASSAGRQGYEQYF
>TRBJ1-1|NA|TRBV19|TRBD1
TGTGCCACCTCACTAGACAGGGGAGACGCTTTCTTT
CATSLDRGDAFF
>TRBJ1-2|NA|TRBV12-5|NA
TGTGCTAGTGCCTTCGGGGGCTATGGCTACACCTTC
CASAFGGYGYTF
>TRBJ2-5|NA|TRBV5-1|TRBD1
TGCGCCAGCAGCTTGGCCGACAGGGTGGAGGAGACCCAGTACTTC
CASSLADRVEETQYF
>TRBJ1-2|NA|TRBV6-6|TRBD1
TGTGCCAGCAGTCGAACACCGCTTACGGGACAGAGTCTATATGGCTACACCTTC
CASSRTPLTGQSLYGYTF
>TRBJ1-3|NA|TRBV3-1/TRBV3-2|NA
TGTGCCAGCAGCCAGGACTCTGGAAACACCATATATTTT
CASSQDSGNTIYF
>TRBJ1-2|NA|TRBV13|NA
TGTGCCAGCAGCATACTAGGGGGGACTGGCTACACCTTC
CASSILGGTGYTF
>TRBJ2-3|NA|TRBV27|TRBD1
TGTGCCAGCAGTTTCACAGGGGGCATTGCAGATACGCAGTATTTT
CASSFTGGIADTQYF
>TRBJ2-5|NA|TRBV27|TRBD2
TGTGCCAGCAGTTTAACCCCTAGCGGGGGGGCTGAAGAGACCCAGTACTTC
CASSLTPSGGAEETQYF
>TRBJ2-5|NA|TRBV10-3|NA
TGTGCCATCAGTGGGGGAGAGACCCAGTACTTC
CAISGGETQYF
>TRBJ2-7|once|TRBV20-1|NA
TGCAGTGCCAGCCTGGCCGAGCAGTACTTC
CSASLAEQYF
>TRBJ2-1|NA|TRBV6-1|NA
TGTGCCAGCAGTGAAACGGGTCGGTCCCACTACAATGAGCAGTTCTTC
CASSETGRSHYNEQFF
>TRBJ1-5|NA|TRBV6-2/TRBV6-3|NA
TGTGCCAGCAGTCCCGACCGGACACAAATACCTCAGCCCCAGCATTTT
CASSPDRTQIPQPQHF
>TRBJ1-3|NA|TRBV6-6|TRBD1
TGTGCCAGCAGTCTCCGTCCCGGGACAGGGCCCGGAAACACCATATATTTT
CASSLRPGTGPGNTIYF
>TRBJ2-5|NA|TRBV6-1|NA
TGTGCCAGCAGTGAGCGACGGTTGGGGGATCAAGAGACCCAGTACTTC
CASSERRLGDQETQYF
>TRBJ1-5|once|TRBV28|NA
TGTGCCAGCTCCTCCGTGGGGGTTCGTTACGATCAGCCCCAGCATTTT
CASSSVGVRYDQPQHF
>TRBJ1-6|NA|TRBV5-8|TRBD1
TGTGCCAGCAGCCTGGGACAGGGAGGTTCACCCCTCCACTTT
CASSLGQGGSPLHF
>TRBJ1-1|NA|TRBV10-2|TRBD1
TGCGCCAGCAGCGGGGACAGGGGGCGGACTGAAGCTTTCTTT
CASSGDRGRTEAFF
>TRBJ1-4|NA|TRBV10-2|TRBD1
TGCGCCAGCAGTTCCACAGGGGGGCCAAATGAAAAACTGTTTTTT
CASSSTGGPNEKLFF
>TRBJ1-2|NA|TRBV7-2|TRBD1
TGTGCCAGCAGCCCCGGACAGGTATACACCTTC
CASSPGQVYTF
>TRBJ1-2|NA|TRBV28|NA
TGTGCCAGCAGGGGGTCGGGAATCTACACCTTC
CASRGSGIYTF
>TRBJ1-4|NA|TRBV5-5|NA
TGTGCCAGCAGCCCGGACACATTCAATGAAAAACTGTTTTTT
CASSPDTFNEKLFF
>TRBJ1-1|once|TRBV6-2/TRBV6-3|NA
TGTGCCAGCAGTCCGCGTAGGAGCGGCACTGAAGCTTTCTTT
CASSPRRSGTEAFF
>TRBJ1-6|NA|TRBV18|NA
TGTGCCAGCTCACCTGCTTCAGTGGAATTCGGGTCACCCCTCCACTTT
CASSPASVEFGSPLHF
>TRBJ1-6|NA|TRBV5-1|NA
TGCGCCAGCAGGCTGGAAGGCTCCTATAATTCACCCCTCCACTTT
CASRLEGSYNSPLHF
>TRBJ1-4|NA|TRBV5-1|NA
TGCGCCAGCAGCTTGGTAGGGGTGGGTGAAAAACTGTTTTTT
CASSLVGVGEKLFF
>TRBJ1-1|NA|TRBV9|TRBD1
TGTGCCAGCAGTGTTACAGGGGGAACTGAAGCTTTCTTT
CASSVTGGTEAFF
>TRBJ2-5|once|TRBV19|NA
TGTGCCAGTAGTATAGGTCTTACGTCGGGGGAGCTCCAAGAGACCCAGTACTTC
CASSIGLTSGELQETQYF
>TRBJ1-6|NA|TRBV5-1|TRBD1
TGCGCCAGTCATACAGGGGCTGCCTATAATTCACCCCTCCACTTT
CASHTGAAYNSPLHF
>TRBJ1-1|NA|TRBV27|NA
TGTGCCAGCAGTCCGACAGACGGTGTGAACACTGAAGCTTTCTTT
CASSPTDGVNTEAFF
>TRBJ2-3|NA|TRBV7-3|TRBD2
TGTGCCAGCAGCCCGACTAGCGGGCCAGATACGCAGTATTTT
CASSPTSGPDTQYF
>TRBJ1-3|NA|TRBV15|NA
TGTGCCACCAGCAGAGACCCGGGCCCCTCTGGAAACACCATATATTTT
CATSRDPGPSGNTIYF
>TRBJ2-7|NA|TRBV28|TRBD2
TGTGCCAGCAGTTTCCAGCAAGCGGGGGGGTTTTACGAGCAGTACTTC
CASSFQQAGGFYEQYF
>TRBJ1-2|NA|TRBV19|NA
TGTGCCAGCCGGGGGGGAAACGCTGGCTACACCTTC
CASRGGNAGYTF
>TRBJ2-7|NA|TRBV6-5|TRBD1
TGTGCCAGCAGTTCCCCAGGGACAGGGGGGACCTACGAGCAGTACTTC
CASSSPGTGGTYEQYF
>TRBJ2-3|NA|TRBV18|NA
TGTGCCAGCTCAACTAGCAGCACAGATACGCAGTATTTT
CASSTSSTDTQYF
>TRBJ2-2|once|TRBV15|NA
TGTGCCACCAGCAGAGAGGACACCGGGGAGCTGTTTTTT
CATSREDTGELFF
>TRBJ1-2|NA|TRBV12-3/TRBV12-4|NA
TGTGCCAGCAGTTTCACCCGAAACTATGGCTACACCTTC
CASSFTRNYGYTF
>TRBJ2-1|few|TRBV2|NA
TGTGCCAGCAGTTTCTACAATGAGCAGTTCTTC
CASSFYNEQFF
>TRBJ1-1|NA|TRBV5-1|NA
TGCGCCAGCAGCCCCCAGTTACAACGTTGGGCCACTGAAGCTTTCTTT
CASSPQLQRWATEAFF
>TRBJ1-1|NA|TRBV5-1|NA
TGCGCCAGCAGCTTGGTGACACAGGGAGTAGAAACTGAAGCTTTCTTT
CASSLVTQGVETEAFF
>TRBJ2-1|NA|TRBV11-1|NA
TGTGCCAGCAGCTTCGGATTGGCTAATGAGCAGTTCTTC
CASSFGLANEQFF
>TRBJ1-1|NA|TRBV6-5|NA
TGTGCCAGCAGTTTCCAGGGCGCGAACACTGAAGCTTTCTTT
CASSFQGANTEAFF